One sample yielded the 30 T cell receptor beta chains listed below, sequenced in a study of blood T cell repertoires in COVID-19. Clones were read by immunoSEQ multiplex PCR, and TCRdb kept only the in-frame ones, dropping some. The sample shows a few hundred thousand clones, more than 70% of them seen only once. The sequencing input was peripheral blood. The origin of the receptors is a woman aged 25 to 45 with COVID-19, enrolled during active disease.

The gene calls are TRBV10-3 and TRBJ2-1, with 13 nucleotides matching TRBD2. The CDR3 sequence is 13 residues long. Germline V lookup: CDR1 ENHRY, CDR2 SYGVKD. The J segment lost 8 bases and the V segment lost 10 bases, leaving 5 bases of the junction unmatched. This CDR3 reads CATGLAGEYEQFF. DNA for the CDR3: TGTGCCACCGGACTAGCGGGAGAGTATGAGCAGTTCTTC.

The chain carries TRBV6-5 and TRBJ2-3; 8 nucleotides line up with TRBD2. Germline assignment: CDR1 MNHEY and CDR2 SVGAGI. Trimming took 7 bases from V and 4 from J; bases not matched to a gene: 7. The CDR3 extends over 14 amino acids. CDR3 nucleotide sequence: TGTGCCAGCACCCCGGGACTAGGGGCAGATACGCAGTATTTT. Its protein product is CASTPGLGADTQYF.

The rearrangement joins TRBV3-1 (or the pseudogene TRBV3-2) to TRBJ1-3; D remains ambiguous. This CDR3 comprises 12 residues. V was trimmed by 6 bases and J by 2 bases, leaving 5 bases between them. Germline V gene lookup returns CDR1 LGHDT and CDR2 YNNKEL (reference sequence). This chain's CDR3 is CASSPAGNTIYF. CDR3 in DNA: TGTGCCAGCAGTCCTGCTGGAAACACCATATATTTT.

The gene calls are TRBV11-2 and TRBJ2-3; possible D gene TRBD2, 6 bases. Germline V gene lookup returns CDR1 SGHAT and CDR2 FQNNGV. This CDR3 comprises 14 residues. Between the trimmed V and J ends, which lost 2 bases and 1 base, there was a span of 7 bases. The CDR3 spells CASSLLAGTDTQYF. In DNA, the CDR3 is TGTGCCAGCAGCTTATTAGCGGGCACAGATACGCAGTATTTT.

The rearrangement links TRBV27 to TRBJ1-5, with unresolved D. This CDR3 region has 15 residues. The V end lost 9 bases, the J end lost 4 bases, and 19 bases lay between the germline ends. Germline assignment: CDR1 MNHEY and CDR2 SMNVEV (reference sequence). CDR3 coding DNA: TGTGCCAGTACGAGTACGGGGTTTGGTAATCAGCCCCAGCATTTT. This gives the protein CASTSTGFGNQPQHF.

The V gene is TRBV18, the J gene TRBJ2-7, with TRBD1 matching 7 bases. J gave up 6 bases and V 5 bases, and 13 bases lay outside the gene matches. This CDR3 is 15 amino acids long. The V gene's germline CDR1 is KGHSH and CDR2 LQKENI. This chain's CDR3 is CASSGGGTGEGEQYF. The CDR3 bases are TGTGCCAGCTCAGGTGGTGGAACAGGGGAAGGCGAGCAGTACTTC.

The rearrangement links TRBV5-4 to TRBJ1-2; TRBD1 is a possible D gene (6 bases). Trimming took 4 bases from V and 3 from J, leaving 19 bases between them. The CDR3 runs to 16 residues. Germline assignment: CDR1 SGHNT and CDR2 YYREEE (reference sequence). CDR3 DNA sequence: TGTGCCAGCAGCCCCCAAGTGACAGGCTTGGACTATGGCTACACCTTC. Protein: CASSPQVTGLDYGYTF.

The CDR3 DNA reads as TGCGCCAGCAGCCAGACTAGCGGGAGTATCAATGAGCAGTTCTTC. Amino acid sequence: CASSQTSGSINEQFF. The chain recombines TRBV5-1 with TRBJ2-1, with 12 bases matching TRBD2. The CDR3 consists of 15 residues. J lost 6 bases, V lost 4 bases, and 5 bases had no gene match. Germline values: CDR1 SGHRS, CDR2 YFSETQ.

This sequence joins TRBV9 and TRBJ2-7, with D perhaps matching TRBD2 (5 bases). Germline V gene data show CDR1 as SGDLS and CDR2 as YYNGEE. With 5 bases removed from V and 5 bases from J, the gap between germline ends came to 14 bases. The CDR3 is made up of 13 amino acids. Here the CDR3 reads CASSPIWRDEQYF. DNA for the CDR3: TGTGCCAGCAGTCCAATCTGGCGGGACGAGCAGTACTTC.

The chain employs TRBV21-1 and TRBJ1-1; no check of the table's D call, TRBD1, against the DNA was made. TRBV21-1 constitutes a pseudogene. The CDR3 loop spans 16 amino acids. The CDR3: CASSTDSGQENTEAFF. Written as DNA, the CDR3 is TGTGCCAGCAGCACCGACTCGGGACAGGAGAACACTGAAGCTTTCTTT.

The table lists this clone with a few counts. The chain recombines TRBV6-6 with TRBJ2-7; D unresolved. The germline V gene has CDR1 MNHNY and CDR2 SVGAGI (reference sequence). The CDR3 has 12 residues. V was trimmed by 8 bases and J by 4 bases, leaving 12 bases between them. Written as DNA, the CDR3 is TGTGCCAGCTTGAGCCTCCGGTACGAGCAGTACTTC. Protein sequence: CASLSLRYEQYF.

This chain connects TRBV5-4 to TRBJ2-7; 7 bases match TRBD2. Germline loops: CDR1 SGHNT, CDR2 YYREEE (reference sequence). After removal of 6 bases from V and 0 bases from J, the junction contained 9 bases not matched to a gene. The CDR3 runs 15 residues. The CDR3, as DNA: TGTGCCAGCACTCTAGGGAGCGGGGCCTCCTACGAGCAGTACTTC. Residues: CASTLGSGASYEQYF.

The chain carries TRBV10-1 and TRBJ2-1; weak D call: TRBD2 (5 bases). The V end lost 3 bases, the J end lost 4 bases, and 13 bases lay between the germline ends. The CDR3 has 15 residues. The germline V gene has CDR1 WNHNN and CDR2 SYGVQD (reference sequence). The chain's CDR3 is CASSETTGIYNEQFF. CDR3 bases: TGCGCCAGCAGTGAAACCACGGGAATATACAATGAGCAGTTCTTC.

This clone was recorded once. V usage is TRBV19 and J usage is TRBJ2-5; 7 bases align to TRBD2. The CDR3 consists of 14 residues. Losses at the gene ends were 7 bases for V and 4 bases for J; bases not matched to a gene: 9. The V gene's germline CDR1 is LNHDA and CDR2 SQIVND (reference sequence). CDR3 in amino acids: CASTSGRDGETQYF. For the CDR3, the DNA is TGTGCCAGTACCTCTGGGAGGGATGGAGAGACCCAGTACTTC.

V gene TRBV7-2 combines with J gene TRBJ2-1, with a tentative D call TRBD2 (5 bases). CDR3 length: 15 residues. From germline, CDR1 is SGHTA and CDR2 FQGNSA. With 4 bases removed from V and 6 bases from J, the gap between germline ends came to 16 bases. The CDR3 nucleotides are TGTGCCAGCAGCTCCCGGGGTATAAACGTCAATGAGCAGTTCTTC. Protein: CASSSRGINVNEQFF.

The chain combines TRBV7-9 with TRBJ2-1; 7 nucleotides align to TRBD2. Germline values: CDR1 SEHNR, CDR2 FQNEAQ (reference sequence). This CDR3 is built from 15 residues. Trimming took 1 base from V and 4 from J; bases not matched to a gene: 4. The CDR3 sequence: CASSLEGREYNEQFF. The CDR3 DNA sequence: TGTGCCAGCAGCTTAGAGGGGAGGGAATACAATGAGCAGTTCTTC.

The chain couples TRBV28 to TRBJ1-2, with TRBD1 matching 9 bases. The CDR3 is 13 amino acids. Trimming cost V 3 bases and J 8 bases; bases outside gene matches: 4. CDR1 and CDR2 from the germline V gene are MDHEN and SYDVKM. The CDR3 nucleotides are TGTGCCAGCAGTTTCGGACAGGGGAAGGGCTACACCTTC. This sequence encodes CASSFGQGKGYTF.

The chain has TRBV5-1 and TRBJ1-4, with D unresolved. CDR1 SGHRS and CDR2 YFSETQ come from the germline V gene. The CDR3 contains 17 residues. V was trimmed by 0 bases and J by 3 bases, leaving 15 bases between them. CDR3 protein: CASSLDPGKAANEKLFF. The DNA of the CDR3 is TGCGCCAGCAGCTTGGATCCGGGGAAGGCAGCTAATGAAAAACTGTTTTTT.

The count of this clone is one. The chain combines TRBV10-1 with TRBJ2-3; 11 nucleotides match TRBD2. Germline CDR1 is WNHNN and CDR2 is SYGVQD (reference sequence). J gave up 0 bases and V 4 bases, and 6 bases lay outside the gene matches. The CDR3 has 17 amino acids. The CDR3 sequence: CASSGTSGPRSTDTQYF. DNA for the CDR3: TGCGCCAGCAGTGGGACTAGCGGGCCGCGAAGCACAGATACGCAGTATTTT.

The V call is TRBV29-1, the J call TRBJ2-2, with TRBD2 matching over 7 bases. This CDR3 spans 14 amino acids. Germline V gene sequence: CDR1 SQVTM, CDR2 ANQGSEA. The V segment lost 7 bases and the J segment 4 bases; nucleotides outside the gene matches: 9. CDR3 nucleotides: TGCAGCGCCGCTAGCGGAGGGGCCACCGGGGAGCTGTTTTTT. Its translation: CSAASGGATGELFF.

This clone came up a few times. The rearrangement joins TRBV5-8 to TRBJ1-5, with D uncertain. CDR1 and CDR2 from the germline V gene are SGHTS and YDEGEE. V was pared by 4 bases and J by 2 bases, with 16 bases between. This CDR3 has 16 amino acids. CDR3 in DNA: TGTGCCAGCAGCAAAATTCCGCCGAGGGGCAATCAGCCCCAGCATTTT. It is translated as CASSKIPPRGNQPQHF.

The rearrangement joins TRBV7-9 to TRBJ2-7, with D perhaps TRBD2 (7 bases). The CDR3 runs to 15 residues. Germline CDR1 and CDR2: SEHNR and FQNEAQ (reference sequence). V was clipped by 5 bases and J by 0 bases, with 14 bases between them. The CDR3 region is CASSTSGGSSYEQYF. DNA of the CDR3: TGTGCCAGCAGCACCTCGGGGGGCAGCTCCTACGAGCAGTACTTC.

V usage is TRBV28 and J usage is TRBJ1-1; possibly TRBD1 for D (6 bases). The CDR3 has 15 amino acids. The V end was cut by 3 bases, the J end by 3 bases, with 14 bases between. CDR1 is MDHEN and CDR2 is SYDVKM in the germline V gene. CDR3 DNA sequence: TGTGCCAGCAGTTTGGTTTGGGGGCAGGACACTGAAGCTTTCTTT. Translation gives CASSLVWGQDTEAFF.

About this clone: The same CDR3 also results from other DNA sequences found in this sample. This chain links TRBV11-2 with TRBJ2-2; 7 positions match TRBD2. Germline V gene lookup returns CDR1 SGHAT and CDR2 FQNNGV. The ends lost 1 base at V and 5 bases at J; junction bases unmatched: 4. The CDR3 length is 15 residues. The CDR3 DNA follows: TGTGCCAGCAGCTTAGGGGCTAGCGGTACCGGGGAGCTGTTTTTT. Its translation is CASSLGASGTGELFF.

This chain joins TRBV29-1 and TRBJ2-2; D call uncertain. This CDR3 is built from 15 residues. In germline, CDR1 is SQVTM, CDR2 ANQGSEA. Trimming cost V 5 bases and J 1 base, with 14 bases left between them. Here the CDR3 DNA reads TGCAGCGTTCGCACAGCTATCTTGAACACCGGGGAGCTGTTTTTT. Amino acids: CSVRTAILNTGELFF.

CDR3 residues: CASSLGRDGELFF. As DNA, the CDR3 is TGTGCCAGCAGCTTAGGTCGCGACGGGGAGCTGTTTTTT. This chain connects TRBV7-3 to TRBJ2-2; no firm D call. V was trimmed by 2 bases and J by 7 bases, leaving 8 bases between them. The CDR3 consists of 13 residues. CDR1 and CDR2 (germline): SGHTA, FQGTGA.

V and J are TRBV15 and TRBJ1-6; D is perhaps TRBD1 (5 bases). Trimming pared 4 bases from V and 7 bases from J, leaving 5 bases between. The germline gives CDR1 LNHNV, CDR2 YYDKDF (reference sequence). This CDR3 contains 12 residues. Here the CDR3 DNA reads TGTGCCACCAGCAACAGGAATTCACCCCTCCACTTT. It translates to CATSNRNSPLHF. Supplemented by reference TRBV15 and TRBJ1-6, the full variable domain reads DAMVIQNPRYQVTQFGKPVTLSCSQTLNHNVMYWYQQKSSQAPKLLFHYYDKDFNNEADTPDNFQSRRPNTSFCFLDIRSPGLGDTAMYLCATSNRNSPLHFGNGTRLTVT.

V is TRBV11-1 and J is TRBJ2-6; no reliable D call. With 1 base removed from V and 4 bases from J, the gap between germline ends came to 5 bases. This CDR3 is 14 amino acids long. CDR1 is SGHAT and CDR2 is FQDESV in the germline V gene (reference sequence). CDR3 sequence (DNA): TGTGCCAGCAGCTTAGTGAGGGGGGCCAACGTCCTGACTTTC. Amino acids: CASSLVRGANVLTF.

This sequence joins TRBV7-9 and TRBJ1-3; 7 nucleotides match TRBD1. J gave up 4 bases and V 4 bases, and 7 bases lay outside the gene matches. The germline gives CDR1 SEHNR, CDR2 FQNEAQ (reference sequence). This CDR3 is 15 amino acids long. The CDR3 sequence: CASSSTGQVGNTIYF. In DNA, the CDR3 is TGTGCCAGCAGCTCGACTGGACAGGTCGGAAACACCATATATTTT.

The CDR3 loop is CASSLVGLAGANEQYF. DNA of the CDR3: TGCGCCAGCAGCTTGGTAGGACTAGCGGGTGCAAACGAGCAGTACTTC. The chain is built from TRBV5-1 and TRBJ2-7; 11 bases align to TRBD2. CDR3 length: 16 residues. With 0 bases clipped from V and 5 bases from J, the junction kept 7 bases outside the gene matches. Germline V CDR1 and CDR2: SGHRS, YFSETQ.